One and the same sample provided the 6 T cell receptor beta chains below, sequenced in a study of blood T cell repertoires in COVID-19. Libraries were prepared by immunoSEQ multiplex PCR; TCRdb keeps only in-frame clonotypes and omits some of them. This sample has 80,000 to 95,000 clones; 65% to 90% occur once, and the top ten carry 15% to 20%. Sequencing was carried out using peripheral blood. Receptors were obtained from a woman older than 75 with active or convalescent COVID-19.

The sample holds one count of this clone. The chain has TRBV18 and TRBJ2-4; a weak D match, TRBD1 (5 bases). The V end was cut by 3 bases, the J end by 1 base, with 7 bases between. The CDR3 consists of 14 residues. Germline V gene data show CDR1 as KGHSH and CDR2 as LQKENI. The CDR3 bases are TGTGCCAGCTCACCCGCAGGGGCCAAAAACATTCAGTACTTC. Encoded protein: CASSPAGAKNIQYF.

The gene calls are TRBV14 and TRBJ2-6, with D possibly being TRBD2 (5 bases). In germline, CDR1 is SGHDN, CDR2 FVKESK. Trimming left V 1 base short and J 2 bases short, with 6 bases between. CDR3 size: 15 residues. The CDR3 loop is CASSQVRAGANVLTF. As DNA, the CDR3 is TGTGCCAGCAGCCAAGTGAGGGCTGGGGCCAACGTCCTGACTTTC.

This rearrangement joins TRBV10-3 to TRBJ2-5, with D possibly matching TRBD2 (5 bases). With 8 bases removed from V and 3 bases from J, the gap between germline ends came to 10 bases. The CDR3 length is 12 residues. Germline-derived CDR1 and CDR2 are ENHRY and SYGVKD. This CDR3 is CAIRAEEETQYF. In DNA, the CDR3 is TGTGCCATCCGAGCGGAAGAAGAGACCCAGTACTTC.

The V call is TRBV6-1, the J call TRBJ1-3, with D tentatively TRBD1 (6 bases). The CDR3 sequence is 13 residues long. Germline CDR1 MNHNS, CDR2 SASEGT. Trimming took off 3 bases at V and 14 bases at J, with 17 bases between the two ends. The CDR3 coding sequence is TGTGCCAGCAGTGAGTTGCAGGGGCCCAGCGTATATTTT. This sequence encodes CASSELQGPSVYF.

This chain joins TRBV7-8 and TRBJ2-3; 8 nucleotides line up with TRBD2. Germline CDR1 is SGHVS and CDR2 is FQNEAQ. V gave up 6 bases and J gave up 0 bases; unmatched junction bases: 8. The CDR3 loop spans 16 amino acids. The CDR3 region is CASRYTSGMSTDTQYF. The DNA for the CDR3 is TGTGCCAGCAGGTACACTAGCGGCATGAGCACAGATACGCAGTATTTT. Combining the CDR3 with reference TRBV7-8 and TRBJ2-3 gives the whole variable domain GAGVSQSPRYKVAKRGQDVALRCDPISGHVSLFWYQQALGQGPEFLTYFQNEAQLDKSGLPSDRFFAERPEGSVSTLKIQRTQQEDSAVYLCASRYTSGMSTDTQYFGPGTRLTVL.

The gene calls are TRBV10-3 and TRBJ2-1, with 9 bases lining up with TRBD1. The CDR3 loop spans 15 amino acids. The ends lost 11 bases at V and 5 bases at J; junction bases unmatched: 13. Per the germline V gene, CDR1 is ENHRY and CDR2 is SYGVKD. In DNA form, the CDR3 reads TGTGCCTCCACCGCAACGGGACAGGGAAACAATGAGCAGTTCTTC. Its translation is CASTATGQGNNEQFF.